This T cell receptor (beta chain) was observed in a study of T cell responses to AZD1222 COVID-19 vaccine. Study results and limitations: Repertoire sampling occurred only after the peak T cell response. White British ancestry dominated among donors, who included more females, and clonal diversity was possibly underestimated. Recipients of two AZD1222 doses showed rising Spike-specific TCR breadth and depth.

Generated by immunoSEQ multiplex PCR, the TCRdb table keeps only in-frame clones and is missing some. The sample contains some 110,000 clones, about 91% of which appear only once. With 0 bases removed from V and 6 bases from J, the gap between germline ends came to 10 bases. Per the germline V gene, CDR1 is SGHRS and CDR2 is YFSETQ. The CDR3 totals 14 residues. In the case of this clone: Antigen specificity is unknown.

The chain is built from TRBV5-1 and TRBJ1-5; no definite D call. This specimen consisted of peripheral blood, obtained 28 days after the second AZD1222 dose. This TCR was recovered from an adult who received the AZD1222 COVID-19 vaccine. The CDR3 reads CASSLGGGSQPQHF. Written as DNA, the CDR3 is TGCGCCAGCAGCTTGGGGGGTGGGAGTCAGCCCCAGCATTTT.